These 25 T cell receptor beta chains came from one sample sequenced in a study of OX40 agonist ivuxolimab in advanced cancers. The protocol was immunoSEQ multiplex PCR, while the TCRdb copy is restricted to in-frame clones and leaves out a portion. The sample consists of around 18,000 clones, around 77% of them appearing once. This specimen consisted of CD4+ or CD8+ T cells sorted from blood, obtained in a trial of the OX40 agonist ivuxolimab. The receptor source for this set is an adult with an advanced solid tumor such as melanoma, head and neck, liver or kidney cancer.

Here the CDR3 DNA reads TGTGCCAGCAGCTACCTTCTCCCTCAGTCCTCCTACAATGAGCAGTTCTTC. It yields the protein CASSYLLPQSSYNEQFF. The rearrangement joins TRBV6-7 to TRBJ2-1; D unresolved. TRBV6-7 counts as an open reading frame of uncertain function. Trimming shortened V by 6 bases and J by 0 bases, and 18 bases separated the two germline ends. This CDR3 is 17 amino acids long.

The chain recombines TRBV6-5 with TRBJ2-3, with 9 bases aligning to TRBD2. This CDR3 has 15 residues. Trimming took 5 bases from V and 4 from J; bases not matched to a gene: 7. Germline assignment: CDR1 MNHEY and CDR2 SVGAGI. For the CDR3, the DNA is TGTGCCAGCAGTCCGGGGACTAGCAACGCAGATACGCAGTATTTT. Its protein product is CASSPGTSNADTQYF.

The V call is TRBV7-8, the J call TRBJ2-1; TRBD1 or TRBD2 may be the D gene (6 bases each). V lost 5 bases and J 5 bases, leaving 16 bases between the germline ends. The CDR3 extends over 15 amino acids. The germline gives CDR1 SGHVS, CDR2 FQNEAQ. The CDR3 reads CASSPHGGRNNEQFF. The CDR3 nucleotides read TGTGCCAGCAGCCCTCACGGGGGCCGGAACAATGAGCAGTTCTTC.

This clone was observed at least ten times. The CDR3 is CASSLTGQGNSPLHF. For the CDR3, the DNA is TGTGCCAGCAGCTTAACGGGACAGGGAAATTCACCCCTCCACTTT. V gene TRBV7-3 combines with J gene TRBJ1-6, with 9 bases matching TRBD1. The ends lost 0 bases at V and 7 bases at J; junction bases unmatched: 1. The CDR3 contains 15 residues. Germline CDR1 and CDR2: SGHTA and FQGTGA.

The chain employs TRBV6-5 and TRBJ2-3; D is unresolved. Per the germline V gene, CDR1 is MNHEY and CDR2 is SVGAGI. This CDR3 is built from 12 residues. Trimming cost V 5 bases and J 2 bases, with 5 bases left between them. In DNA, the CDR3 is TGTGCCAGCAGTATATACACAGATACGCAGTATTTT. This sequence encodes CASSIYTDTQYF.

A few counts support this clone. This chain uses TRBV5-1 with TRBJ2-1, with 13 bases that match TRBD2. Germline V gene data show CDR1 as SGHRS and CDR2 as YFSETQ. There are 14 residues in the CDR3. V trimming: 4 bases; J trimming: 8 bases; junction bases outside the gene matches: 3. The CDR3 sequence is CASSVTSGGYEQFF. The CDR3 coding sequence is TGCGCCAGCAGCGTGACTAGCGGGGGGTATGAGCAGTTCTTC.

The chain joins TRBV28 to TRBJ2-7; 8 nucleotides match TRBD1. This CDR3 contains 15 residues. Germline V lookup: CDR1 MDHEN, CDR2 SYDVKM. J lost 0 bases, V lost 6 bases, and 7 bases had no gene match. The CDR3 spells CASRLWTGSSYEQYF. The CDR3 bases are TGTGCCAGCAGGCTGTGGACAGGGAGCTCCTACGAGCAGTACTTC. Drawing the rest from reference TRBV28 and TRBJ2-7, the complete variable domain is DVKVTQSSRYLVKRTGEKVFLECVQDMDHENMFWYRQDPGLGLRLIYFSYDVKMKEKGDIPEGYSVSREKKERFSLILESASTNQTSMYLCASRLWTGSSYEQYFGPGTRLTVT.

The count of this clone is one. The chain carries TRBV9 and TRBJ2-3, with 8 bases lining up with TRBD2. The germline gives CDR1 SGDLS, CDR2 YYNGEE. V was pared by 0 bases and J by 0 bases, with 9 bases of the junction left unmatched. The CDR3 loop spans 18 amino acids. As DNA, the CDR3 is TGTGCCAGCAGCGTAGTACCTGGGCGGGGGGCTAGCACAGATACGCAGTATTTT. Amino acid sequence: CASSVVPGRGASTDTQYF. The full variable domain, rest sourced from reference TRBV9 and TRBJ2-3, is DSGVTQTPKHLITATGQRVTLRCSPRSGDLSVYWYQQSLDQGLQFLIQYYNGEERAKGNILERFSAQQFPDLHSELNLSSLELGDSALYFCASSVVPGRGASTDTQYFGPGTRLTVL.

The chain has TRBV30 and TRBJ2-5; D perhaps matches TRBD1 (6 bases). Trimming removed 1 base from V and 1 base from J, with 10 bases in between. Germline values: CDR1 GTSNPN, CDR2 SVGIG (reference sequence). CDR3 length: 14 amino acids. The CDR3 region has the DNA TGTGCCTGGAGTGACGGGACACTCCAAGAGACCCAGTACTTC. It yields the protein CAWSDGTLQETQYF. The entire variable domain, with the rest obtained from reference TRBV30 and TRBJ2-5, is as follows: SQTIHQWPATLVQPVGSPLSLECTVEGTSNPNLYWYRQAAGRGLQLLFYSVGIGQISSEVPQNLSASRPQDRQFILSSKKLLLSDSGFYLCAWSDGTLQETQYFGPGTRLLVL.

The chain combines TRBV15 with TRBJ1-1; D remains unclear. CDR1 LNHNV and CDR2 YYDKDF come from the germline V gene (reference sequence). V gave up 0 bases and J gave up 1 base, with 9 bases separating them. CDR3 size: 15 residues. The CDR3 sequence is CATSRDPAGNTEAFF. In DNA form, the CDR3 reads TGTGCCACCAGCAGAGATCCCGCAGGGAACACTGAAGCTTTCTTT.

Within the sample, this clone is medium-sized. The V and J genes are TRBV7-8 and TRBJ2-7, with 10 bases lining up with TRBD2. V gave up 1 base and J gave up 7 bases; unmatched junction bases: 10. The CDR3 has 16 residues. CDR1 SGHVS and CDR2 FQNEAQ come from the germline V gene. The CDR3 sequence is CASSLELASGGWEQYF. The CDR3 region has the DNA TGTGCCAGCAGCTTAGAACTTGCTAGCGGGGGATGGGAGCAGTACTTC. Drawing the rest from reference TRBV7-8 and TRBJ2-7, the complete variable domain is GAGVSQSPRYKVAKRGQDVALRCDPISGHVSLFWYQQALGQGPEFLTYFQNEAQLDKSGLPSDRFFAERPEGSVSTLKIQRTQQEDSAVYLCASSLELASGGWEQYFGPGTRLTVT.

The chain recombines TRBV4-3 with TRBJ1-1; unclear D gene. The ends were cut back, 0 bases at V and 8 bases at J, with 13 bases in the middle. In germline, CDR1 is LGHNA, CDR2 YSLEER. The CDR3 consists of 14 residues. CDR3 sequence: CASSQEVVSREAFF. Here the CDR3 DNA reads TGCGCCAGCAGCCAAGAGGTTGTGTCGCGCGAAGCTTTCTTT.

The rearrangement joins TRBV6-1 to TRBJ2-7; 10 bases are a match to TRBD2. The germline V gene has CDR1 MNHNS and CDR2 SASEGT. Trimming at V came to 11 bases and at J to 4 bases, leaving 11 bases not matched to a gene. CDR3 length: 14 amino acids. The CDR3 DNA follows: TGTGCCGCCGCGGTAGCGGGGGGTGGGTACGAGCAGTACTTC. Encoded protein: CAAAVAGGGYEQYF.

This rearrangement joins TRBV7-3 to TRBJ2-3; possible D gene TRBD2, 5 bases. With 5 bases removed from V and 2 bases from J, the gap between germline ends came to 8 bases. The CDR3 runs to 13 residues. The germline V gene has CDR1 SGHTA and CDR2 FQGTGA. This CDR3 reads CASSPDSTDTQYF. The CDR3 nucleotides read TGTGCCAGCAGCCCGGACTCCACAGATACGCAGTATTTT. Together with reference TRBV7-3 and TRBJ2-3, the CDR3 gives the full variable domain: GAGVSQTPSNKVTEKGKYVELRCDPISGHTALYWYRQSLGQGPEFLIYFQGTGAADDSGLPNDRFFAVRPEGSVSTLKIQRTERGDSAVYLCASSPDSTDTQYFGPGTRLTVL.

This chain uses TRBV29-1 with TRBJ2-7; 7 bases fit TRBD1. V shed 6 bases, J shed 2 bases, and the junction held 1 base outside the gene matches. Germline-derived CDR1 and CDR2 are SQVTM and ANQGSEA. The CDR3 consists of 11 residues. CDR3 nucleotide sequence: TGCAGCGTAGGGGGCCCCTACGAGCAGTACTTC. Translation gives CSVGGPYEQYF.

The J gene is TRBJ1-1, the V gene TRBV7-9, with D possibly matching TRBD1 (6 bases). Germline-derived CDR1 and CDR2 are SEHNR and FQNEAQ (reference sequence). The germline V and J ends were trimmed by 5 bases and 10 bases, with 14 bases remaining between them. The CDR3 runs to 12 residues. In DNA, the CDR3 is TGTGCCAGCAGCCCCACGGGGACAACAGCTTTCTTT. As protein: CASSPTGTTAFF.

The chain couples TRBV9 to TRBJ2-1; tentatively, D is TRBD2 (7 bases). The germline CDR1 and CDR2 sequences are SGDLS and YYNGEE. V gave up 3 bases and J gave up 9 bases, with 22 bases separating them. The CDR3 is 16 residues long. CDR3 region: CASSGPSGGQEGEQFF. The CDR3, as DNA: TGTGCCAGCAGCGGTCCCTCGGGGGGCCAGGAGGGTGAGCAGTTCTTC.

With regard to this clone: Other DNA sequences of this sample code for an identical CDR3. This chain uses TRBV29-1 with TRBJ1-2, with a tentative D call TRBD1 (5 bases). V lost 1 base to trimming and J lost 0 bases, with 9 bases between them. This CDR3 has 14 amino acids. Germline V gene sequence: CDR1 SQVTM, CDR2 ANQGSEA. The CDR3 sequence is CSVEGGRANYGYTF. As DNA, the CDR3 is TGCAGCGTTGAAGGGGGGAGGGCTAACTATGGCTACACCTTC.

The rearrangement uses TRBV7-9 and TRBJ2-7; D may be TRBD1 (6 bases). This CDR3 contains 14 residues. Deletions cut 5 bases from V and 5 bases from J, with 16 bases between. In germline, CDR1 is SEHNR, CDR2 FQNEAQ (reference sequence). CDR3 residues: CASSLGFGGDEQYF. CDR3 in DNA: TGTGCCAGCAGCCTCGGCTTTGGGGGCGACGAGCAGTACTTC.

This chain joins TRBV28 and TRBJ1-5; 8 bases line up with TRBD1. J lost 4 bases, V lost 1 base, and 6 bases had no gene match. Germline V gives CDR1 MDHEN, CDR2 SYDVKM. The CDR3 runs 16 residues. CDR3 sequence: CASSLFLRQGNQPQHF. For the CDR3, the DNA is TGTGCCAGCAGTTTATTTCTTAGACAGGGGAATCAGCCCCAGCATTTT.

V gene TRBV7-3 combines with J gene TRBJ2-5; 8 nucleotides agree with TRBD1. The CDR3 loop spans 15 amino acids. J gave up 5 bases and V 2 bases, and 7 bases lay outside the gene matches. Per germline, CDR1 SGHTA and CDR2 FQGTGA. CDR3 sequence: CASSLHPGGRETQYF. The CDR3 region has the DNA TGTGCCAGCAGCTTACACCCAGGGGGCAGGGAGACCCAGTACTTC. Full variable domain (outside the CDR3, taken from reference TRBV7-3 and TRBJ2-5): GAGVSQTPSNKVTEKGKYVELRCDPISGHTALYWYRQSLGQGPEFLIYFQGTGAADDSGLPNDRFFAVRPEGSVSTLKIQRTERGDSAVYLCASSLHPGGRETQYFGPGTRLLVL.

The rearrangement uses TRBV7-2 and TRBJ2-5; TRBD2 agrees at 8 bases. The J call may be in error: the DNA end matches TRBJ2-7 better. The CDR3 totals 15 residues. From germline, CDR1 is SGHTA and CDR2 FQGNSA. The CDR3: CASSLSGGARYEQYF. The DNA of the CDR3 is TGTGCCAGCAGCTTATCCGGGGGGGCAAGATACGAGCAGTACTTC.

The rearrangement joins TRBV19 to TRBJ1-4; D not certain. Per the germline V gene, CDR1 is LNHDA and CDR2 is SQIVND (reference sequence). There are 15 residues in the CDR3. Trimming removed 7 bases from V and 1 base from J, with 13 bases in between. The CDR3 DNA sequence: TGTGCCAGTACCCACGACGGGAGAACTAATGAAAAACTGTTTTTT. It specifies CASTHDGRTNEKLFF.

This clone was seen once. The chain couples TRBV21-1 to TRBJ1-1; whether TRBD1, the table's D call, matches the DNA was not checked. TRBV21-1 is annotated as a pseudogene. The CDR3 length is 17 residues. CDR3 coding DNA: TGTGCCAGCAGCAAAGGTCAAGGACAGAACAGTTTGCCTGAAGCTTTCTTT. Amino acids: CASSKGQGQNSLPEAFF.

The genes are TRBV25-1 and TRBJ1-2, with 7 bases identical to TRBD1. Looked up from germline, CDR1 is MGHDK and CDR2 is SYGVNS. Germline trimming cut 2 bases from V and 5 bases from J; bases unmatched to any gene: 8. This CDR3 comprises 15 residues. CDR3 in DNA: TGTGCCAGCAGTGAAAGACAGACAGGGCCATATGGCTACACCTTC. Translation gives CASSERQTGPYGYTF.